This T cell receptor (beta chain) was sequenced during a study of T cells in Graves' hyperthyroidism and ophthalmopathy. The diagnostic basis comprised clinical symptoms, serum thyroxine and TRAb, thyroid ultrasound and orbital computed tomography. Amplification of TCR beta CDR3 regions was performed using RNA transcripts as template. TCR CDR3 underwent first-round RT-PCR with the HTBI primer set. MiXCR was run by TCRdb on the multiplex PCR reads, yielding one entry per CDR3 protein. The sample contains about 660,000 distinct CDR3 sequences, just under 45% of which appear only once. Sequences were obtained from peripheral blood or thyroid tissue (not recorded which). This TCR was recovered from an adult man with Graves' disease, either hyperthyroidism or ophthalmopathy (not recorded which).

The CDR3 is CASSQATGANYEQYF. For the CDR3, the DNA is TGTGCCAGCAGCCAAGCGACAGGGGCGAACTACGAGCAGTACTTC. This chain connects TRBV7-8 to TRBJ2-7; 8 bases map to TRBD1. Germline V gives CDR1 SGHVS, CDR2 FQNEAQ. V shed 5 bases, J shed 3 bases, and the junction held 9 bases outside the gene matches. The CDR3 sequence is 15 residues long. The full variable domain, completed using reference TRBV7-8 and TRBJ2-7, is GAGVSQSPRYKVAKRGQDVALRCDPISGHVSLFWYQQALGQGPEFLTYFQNEAQLDKSGLPSDRFFAERPEGSVSTLKIQRTQQEDSAVYLCASSQATGANYEQYFGPGTRLTVT.